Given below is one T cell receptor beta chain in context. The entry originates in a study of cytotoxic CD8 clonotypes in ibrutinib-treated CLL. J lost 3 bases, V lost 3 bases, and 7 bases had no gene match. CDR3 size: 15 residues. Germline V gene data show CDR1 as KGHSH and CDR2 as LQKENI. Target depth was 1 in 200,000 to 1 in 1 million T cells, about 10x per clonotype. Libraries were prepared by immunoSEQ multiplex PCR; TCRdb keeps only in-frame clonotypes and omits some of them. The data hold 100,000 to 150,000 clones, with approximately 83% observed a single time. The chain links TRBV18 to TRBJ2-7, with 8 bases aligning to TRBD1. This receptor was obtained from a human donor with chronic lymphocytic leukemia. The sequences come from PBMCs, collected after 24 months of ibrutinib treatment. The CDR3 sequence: CASSPGTGTNYEQYF. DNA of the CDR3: TGTGCCAGCTCACCGGGGACAGGTACAAACTACGAGCAGTACTTC. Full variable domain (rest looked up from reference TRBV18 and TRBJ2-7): NAGVMQNPRHLVRRRGQEARLRCSPMKGHSHVYWYRQLPEEGLKFMVYLQKENIIDESGMPKERFSAEFPKEGPSILRIQQVVRGDSAAYFCASSPGTGTNYEQYFGPGTRLTVT.